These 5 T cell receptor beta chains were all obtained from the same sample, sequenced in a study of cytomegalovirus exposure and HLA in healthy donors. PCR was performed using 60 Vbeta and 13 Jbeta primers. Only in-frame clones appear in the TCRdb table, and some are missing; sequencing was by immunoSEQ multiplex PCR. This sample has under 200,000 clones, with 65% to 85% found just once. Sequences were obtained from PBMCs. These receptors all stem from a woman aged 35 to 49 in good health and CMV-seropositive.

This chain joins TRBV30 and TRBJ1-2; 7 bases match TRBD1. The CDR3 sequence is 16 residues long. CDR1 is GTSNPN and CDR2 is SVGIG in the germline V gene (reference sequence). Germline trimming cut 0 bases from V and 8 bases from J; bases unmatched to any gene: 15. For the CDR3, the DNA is TGTGCCTGGAGTGTACAAGGGGGTTACAGGGGTGTGGGCTACACCTTC. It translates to CAWSVQGGYRGVGYTF.

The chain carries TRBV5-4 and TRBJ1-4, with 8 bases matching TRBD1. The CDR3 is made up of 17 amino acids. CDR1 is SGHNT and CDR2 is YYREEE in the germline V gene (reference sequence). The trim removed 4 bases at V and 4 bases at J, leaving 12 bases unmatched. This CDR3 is CASSSALDRGLNEKLFF. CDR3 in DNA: TGTGCCAGCAGCAGCGCTCTCGACAGGGGACTTAATGAAAAACTGTTTTTT. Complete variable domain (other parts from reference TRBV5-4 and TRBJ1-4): ETGVTQSPTHLIKTRGQQVTLRCSSQSGHNTVSWYQQALGQGPQFIFQYYREEENGRGNFPPRFSGLQFPNYSSELNVNALELDDSALYLCASSSALDRGLNEKLFFGSGTQLSVL.

CDR3 DNA: TGTGCCAGCAGTGATTTGAGCTCCTATAATTCACCCCTCCACTTT. This encodes CASSDLSSYNSPLHF. The chain joins TRBV6-6 to TRBJ1-6; D is unresolved. The CDR3 sequence is 15 residues long. CDR1 is MNHNY, CDR2 SVGAGI, per germline (reference sequence). V was pared by 5 bases and J by 0 bases, with 8 bases between.

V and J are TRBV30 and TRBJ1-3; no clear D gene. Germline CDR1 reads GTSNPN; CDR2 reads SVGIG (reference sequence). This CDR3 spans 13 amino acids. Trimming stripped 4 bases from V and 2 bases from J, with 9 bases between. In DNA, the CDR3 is TGTGCCTGGATGACTGCCACTGGAAACACCATATATTTT. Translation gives CAWMTATGNTIYF.

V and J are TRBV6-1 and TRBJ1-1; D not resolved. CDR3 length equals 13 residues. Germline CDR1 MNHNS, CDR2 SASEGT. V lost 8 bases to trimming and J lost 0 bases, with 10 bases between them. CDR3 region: CASLVELNTEAFF. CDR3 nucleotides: TGTGCCAGCCTAGTCGAATTGAACACTGAAGCTTTCTTT.